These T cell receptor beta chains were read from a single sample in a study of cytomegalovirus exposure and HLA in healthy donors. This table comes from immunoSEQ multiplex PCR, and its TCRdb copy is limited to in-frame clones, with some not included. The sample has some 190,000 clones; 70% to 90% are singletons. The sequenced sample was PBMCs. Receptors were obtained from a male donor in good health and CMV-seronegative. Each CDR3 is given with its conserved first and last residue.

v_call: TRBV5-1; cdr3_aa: CASSPGQGGNQPQHF
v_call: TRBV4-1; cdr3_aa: CASSQGDRGQENEKLFF
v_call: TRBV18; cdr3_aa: CASSPRTGSNTEAFF
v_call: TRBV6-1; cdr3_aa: CASRWTANTDTQYF
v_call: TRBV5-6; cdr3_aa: CASSLNRGQGRVGYTF
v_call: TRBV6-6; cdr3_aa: CASSQRLAQYF
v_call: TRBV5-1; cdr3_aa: CASSYRQTPYEQYF
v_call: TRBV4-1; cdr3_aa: CASSQEAGDVYEQYF
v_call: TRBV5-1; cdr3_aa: CASSLASQTYEQYF
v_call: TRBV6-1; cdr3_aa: CASSGTGGNTEAFF
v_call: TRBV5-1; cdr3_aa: CASTQSPWDSGFSYEQYF
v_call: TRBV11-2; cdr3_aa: CASSKTGVWTEAFF
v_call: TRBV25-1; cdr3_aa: CASSDKEGYRGYTF
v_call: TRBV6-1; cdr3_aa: CASGQGALGAEAFF
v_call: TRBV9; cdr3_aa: CASSQRQDTEAFF
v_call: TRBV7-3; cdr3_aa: CASSLSGDGGYTF
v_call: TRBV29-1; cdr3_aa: CSVDLAGAGNEKLFF
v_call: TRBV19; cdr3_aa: CASSARVSYEQYF
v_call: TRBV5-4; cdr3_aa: CASSPRTNQETQYF
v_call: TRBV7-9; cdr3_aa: CASSFTVEGYEQYF
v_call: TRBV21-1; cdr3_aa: CASNARTGDFTPDYGYTF
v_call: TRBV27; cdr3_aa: CASSSRQGRYEQYF
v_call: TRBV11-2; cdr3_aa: CASSPGPNQPQHF
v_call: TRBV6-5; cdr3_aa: CASNVGRDPPLHF
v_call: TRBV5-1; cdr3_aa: CASSPEGLAAYNEQFF
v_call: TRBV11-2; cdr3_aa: CASSPSGGSGELFF
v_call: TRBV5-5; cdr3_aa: CASSLAGGLAGYEQYF
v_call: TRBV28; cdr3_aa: CASSPPRYNIQYF
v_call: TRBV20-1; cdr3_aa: CSASSPPSLFF
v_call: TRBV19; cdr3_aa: CASRSGTSGTGSYEQYF
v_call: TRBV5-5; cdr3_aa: CASSLQGANEQFF
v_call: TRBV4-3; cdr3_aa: CASSQDLGRGSSDTQYF
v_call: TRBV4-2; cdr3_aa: CASSPRVTYEQYF
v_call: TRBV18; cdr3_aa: CASSPSGLAGVEQYF
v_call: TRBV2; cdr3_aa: CASSEQGRVNQPQHF
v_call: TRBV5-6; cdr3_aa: CASSLQGIHQPQHF
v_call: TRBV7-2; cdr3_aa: CASSLSLSGSYNEQFF
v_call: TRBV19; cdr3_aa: CASRDFSSGANVLTF
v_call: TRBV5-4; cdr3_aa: CASSFEQDYGYTF
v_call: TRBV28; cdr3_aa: CASSTVPGELEPQHF
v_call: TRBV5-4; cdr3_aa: CASSNGLDPSTDTQYF